Listed below are T cell receptor beta chains from one sample, sequenced in a study of neurological immune-mediated disorders. TCRdb re-analysed the 5' RACE reads in MiXCR, keeping a single row per CDR3 protein. This sample has tens of thousands of distinct CDR3 sequences; 13% to 15% occur once, and the top ten carry 6.5% to 8%. The sample consisted of PBMCs. These receptors originate from a woman between 50 and 59 years old in good health. The CDR3 runs from the conserved cysteine through the conserved F or W. D genes are given only for firm matches. Expanded clones are given a class, and other clones once, few, many or no size at all.

d_gene: NA
v_gene: TRBV5-5
abundance: many
j_gene: TRBJ1-5
CDR3aa: CASSATAGLSNQPQHF
CDR3nt: TGTGCCAGCAGCGCCACGGCAGGCCTAAGCAATCAGCCCCAGCATTTT

d_gene: TRBD1
v_gene: TRBV6-6
abundance: many
j_gene: TRBJ2-7
CDR3aa: CATTRGQGVYEQYF
CDR3nt: TGTGCCACCACTCGGGGACAGGGGGTATACGAGCAGTACTTC

d_gene: TRBD1
v_gene: TRBV5-1
abundance: many
j_gene: TRBJ2-1
CDR3aa: CASSLDPTGGSYNEQFF
CDR3nt: TGCGCCAGCAGCTTGGACCCGACAGGGGGGTCCTACAATGAGCAGTTCTTC

d_gene: TRBD2
v_gene: TRBV5-1
abundance: many
j_gene: TRBJ2-7
CDR3aa: CASSRLEFPAGEQYF
CDR3nt: TGCGCCAGCAGTCGTCTAGAATTCCCAGCGGGGGAGCAGTACTTC

d_gene: TRBD2
v_gene: TRBV5-1
abundance: many
j_gene: TRBJ2-2
CDR3aa: CASSQGLAESTGELFF
CDR3nt: TGCGCCAGCAGCCAGGGACTAGCGGAGTCTACCGGGGAGCTGTTTTTT

d_gene: TRBD2
v_gene: TRBV3-1
abundance: many
j_gene: TRBJ2-2
CDR3aa: CASKRALAGPPGELFF
CDR3nt: TGTGCCAGCAAAAGGGCCCTAGCGGGCCCACCCGGGGAGCTGTTTTTT

d_gene: NA
v_gene: TRBV6-2/TRBV6-3
abundance: NA
j_gene: TRBJ2-1
CDR3aa: CASSPRLGIGAPNEQFF
CDR3nt: TGTGCCAGCAGCCCCCGCTTGGGGATAGGGGCCCCCAATGAGCAGTTCTTC

d_gene: NA
v_gene: TRBV5-1
abundance: many
j_gene: TRBJ2-3
CDR3aa: CASSFARVQQDTQYF
CDR3nt: TGCGCCAGCAGCTTTGCAAGGGTTCAACAAGATACGCAGTATTTT

d_gene: NA
v_gene: TRBV5-1
abundance: many
j_gene: TRBJ2-1
CDR3aa: CASSLGADDNEQFF
CDR3nt: TGCGCCAGCAGCTTGGGAGCGGACGACAATGAGCAGTTCTTC

d_gene: TRBD1
v_gene: TRBV5-6
abundance: many
j_gene: TRBJ1-5
CDR3aa: CASSLRGRGGNQPQHF
CDR3nt: TGTGCCAGCAGCCTACGGGGCAGGGGGGGAAATCAGCCCCAGCATTTT

d_gene: TRBD1
v_gene: TRBV12-3/TRBV12-4
abundance: many
j_gene: TRBJ1-1
CDR3aa: CASSPTGLTEAFF
CDR3nt: TGTGCCAGCAGTCCGACAGGGCTGACTGAAGCTTTCTTT